The present T cell receptor (beta chain) was sequenced within a study of cytomegalovirus exposure and HLA in healthy donors (dated by TCRdb to 2015 to 2018). A note on the overall study: According to an earlier analysis of several hundred of the donors, about 170 million T cells yielded 100 million or so unique TCR beta sequences and 276 Gb of sequence data. An early release covering just under 650 HLA-typed donors comprised about 290 gigabases of sequencing data and roughly 85 million unique TCR sequences. Among the roughly 400 genotyped donors, approximately 82% belonged to the genetic ancestry cluster associated with self-reported Caucasian donors. The aim of the study was to test whether cataloging public T cell receptors could identify signatures of past pathogen exposure. The study profiled the T cell repertoires of 666 subjects by immunosequencing and related them to cytomegalovirus serostatus. Besides the first cohort of approximately 670 subjects, a separate validation cohort made up of 120 different subjects was used. High-throughput TCR immunosequencing, statistical association of individual TCRs with disease status, and machine learning were combined to predict cytomegalovirus infection status. A later analysis re-analyzed previously published TCR beta repertoires from approximately 670 donors and added high-resolution HLA genotyping to study TCR occurrence patterns. In the later analysis, no new phenotypic data were used to find candidate immune exposures; instead, reliance was placed on TCR beta sequences and their occurrence across donors. To decide whether each TCR beta V gene segment behaved as functional or pseudogenic, an earlier analysis of approximately 600 of the donors relied on high-throughput TCR beta sequencing. Alongside the repertoire data, information on donor age, sex, ethnicity and CMV serostatus was compiled. In a later genetic analysis, genome-wide SNP genotypes for about three fifths of the 666 donors were used, and that subset was treated as a discovery cohort. Every discovery cohort repertoire had been produced on one sequencing platform. HLA typing included class I and class II loci at four-digit resolution. Typing coverage varied by locus: about 620-630 donors for A, B, C, DRB1 and DQB1; roughly 500 for DQA1; more than 600 for DPA1; approximately 450 for DPB1. Four to six DR-DQ haplotypes were handled as single units for association and clustering because linkage in the cohort was strong. Among 398 genotyped donors of the cohort, an average of about 240,000 unique TCR beta nucleotide sequences were sequenced per donor, roughly 20% of them non-productive. Overall study outcomes, separate from this receptor: This cohort had only TCR beta chains sequenced, and the lack of alpha or paired-chain data limited which features could be detected. A total of about 150 TCR beta chains were listed by the study as associated with cytomegalovirus. A later analysis associated 16,951 TCR beta sequences with specific HLA alleles at a false discovery rate of 0.05. Roughly uniform sequencing depth across donors was assumed in presence/absence analyses, although this assumption may not hold. HLA typing was unavailable for some donors at each locus, so association tests used only the typed subset. According to a later analysis, parvovirus B19, influenza, CMV and Epstein-Barr virus appeared linked to several top co-occurrence clusters. The authors suggested that the approach could potentially be extended to other disease states and immunological phenotypes. A few of the identified cytomegalovirus-associated TCR beta chains were confirmed in vitro to be specific for cytomegalovirus antigens. In a later analysis, HLA-associated TCR beta chains were found to be more clonally expanded and to have lower generation probabilities than equally common non-associated chains. Because counts were too low, seventeen rarely observed V segments, including chromosome 9 orphons, were excluded from the earlier analysis of some 590 of the donors. A further reported finding was that TCR beta sequences accurately predicted the HLA-A and HLA-B alleles for most subjects in the first cohort. The classifier was reported to diagnose cytomegalovirus status with high specificity and sensitivity in both the original cohort and the validation cohort. Because the 87-base-pair reads could not distinguish some IMGT-functional V segments, including TRBV6-2 and TRBV6-3, those segments were excluded. According to a later analysis, most CMV-associated TCR beta chains appeared to be HLA-restricted, and the HLA associations seemed to be driven largely by CMV exposure. V-gene and J-gene trimming of TCR beta chains was associated with a missense DCLRE1C variant in a later genetic analysis, and the association was replicated in an independent cohort. A cluster of highly shared sequence variants was judged likely to represent a technical artifact of the sequencing pipeline. Linkage disequilibrium might explain the correlated functional status among segregating V segments, but an unknown experimental factor could not be excluded. While some public TCRs were present in many individuals, most TCR sequences turned up only very rarely across donors. An earlier analysis of around 600 of the donors showed that most TCR beta V segments appeared in productive rearrangements either about 90% or about 30% of the time, which broadly matched IMGT annotations. In a later analysis, the rate of TCR association differed among HLA loci, with DRB1 alleles having the most associated TCRs and HLA-C alleles having the fewest. Immune exposure information for the cohort was limited to CMV serostatus. When HLA alleles, especially DR and DQ, strongly co-occurred, attributing TCR associations to individual alleles was difficult. A later genetic analysis reported fewer N-insertions in productive TCRs among donors in an Asian-associated ancestry cluster than the approximately 670-donor mean.

Reading the germline V gene gives CDR1 MGHRA and CDR2 YSYEKL. The V and J ends are trimmed by 4 bases and 3 bases, leaving 13 bases between them. From cysteine to phenylalanine, the CDR3 is 14 amino acids long. The entry retains the CDR3 DNA only, 42 bases that are in frame from base 1. Concerning this clone itself: Its antigen is still unknown. Base qualities are not recorded, but no much larger clone differs from it by a single base.

The cohort consisted of 666 healthy bone marrow donors. All cohort members were sampled while nominally healthy, although unrecorded immune exposures were likely present. The donor was CMV seropositive and belonged to the group of 250 to 300 seropositive cohort members. A peripheral blood sample was provided by each donor, and peripheral blood mononuclear cells were used for TCR beta sequencing. The Qiagen DNeasy Blood Extraction Kit was used to extract genomic DNA from the blood cell samples. The library relied on the immunoSEQ multiplex PCR assay. For the multiplex PCR, a mixture combining 60 forward primers for TCR Vbeta segments and 13 reverse primers for TCR Jbeta segments was used. The CDR3 region of rearranged TCR beta genes was amplified from genomic DNA with a multiplex PCR assay. The amplified TCR beta libraries were sequenced on the Illumina HiSeq System as 87-base-pair reads. Turning to the authors' computational methods: Across the roughly 600 repertoires, a later analysis counted about 81 million unique TCR beta chains, roughly 11 million of which were shared by at least two donors. Raw reads were error-corrected and collapsed into unique sequences with a nearest-neighbor algorithm that merged closely related sequences to remove PCR and sequencing errors. V, D and J gene segments were assigned by aligning CDR3 sequences to IMGT reference sequences. For a sequence to be retained, a match of at least six nucleotides was required to both a V gene segment and a J gene segment. Rearrangements were classified as productive when the CDR3 lacked stop codons and remained in frame with V and J, and all other rearrangements were classified as non-productive. CDR3 was defined by IMGT convention, running from the second conserved V-encoded cysteine to the conserved J-encoded phenylalanine. The earlier analysis of 587 of the donors excluded sequences that lacked an unambiguous match to a single V gene segment. In an earlier analysis of a few hundred of the donors, V segments were called functional above 56.7% productive rearrangements and were called segregating when the between-donor standard deviation exceeded 5%. A statistical classification framework was built for diagnosing cytomegalovirus status from the catalog of TCR beta chain sequences. In a later analysis, TCR nucleotide sequences were compared against IMGT/GENE-DB human TR gene sequences so that V and J genes could be assigned. In a later analysis, CDR3 sequences and most-parsimonious VDJ recombination scenarios were assigned using the TCRdist pipeline. A later analysis defined each TCR beta chain by its CDR3 amino acid sequence plus V-gene family, and excluded reads lacking a unique V-gene family. In a later analysis, fewer than 600 highly shared, low-generation-probability nucleotide sequences were removed to address suspected cross-contamination and a sequencing artifact. A later analysis calculated a clonal expansion index for each public chain from normalized within-repertoire ranks of inferred template counts. In a later analysis, generation probabilities were computed with a VDJ recombination model fitted to out-of-frame rearrangements, and the resulting probabilities were checked against IGoR. Hypergeometric tests were used in a later analysis to score TCR-TCR, TCR-HLA and TCR-CMV co-occurrence, with a repertoire-size bias correction applied to the TCR pairs. To estimate false discovery rates, a later analysis permuted the HLA or CMV assignments 20 times. In a later analysis, co-occurring TCRs were grouped with DBSCAN, and TCRdist sequence similarity was added when clustering was performed within HLA-allele-positive subsets. Co-occurrence clustering excluded repertoires with fewer than 30,000 or more than 120,000 public chains, plus five with anomalous nucleotide sharing. TCRdb mirrors the immuneACCESS table, restricted to in-frame sequences. Some clones are absent from its copies; in checked studies, under half trace to an unresolved V gene, and the reason for the others is unknown. Clonal size and the V and J genes are those of that table, whereas D and trimming came from the DNA. In all, the sample holds roughly 130,000 clones, and 74% of those were seen once. The top ten clonotypes cover roughly 6.3% of the sample.

Sequencing was done on a sample of PBMCs. The source of this sequence is a woman aged 45-60 years in good health and CMV-seropositive. The chain is assembled from TRBV4-1 and TRBJ2-7; D gene: possibly TRBD2, on 7 matching bases. The DNA sequence reads TGCGCCAGCAGCCGGGGGAGGGGGTTCTACGAGCAGTACTTC. It is translated as CASSRGRGFYEQYF.